Below, one T cell receptor beta chain is given with its context. Germline V gene lookup returns CDR1 SGHAT and CDR2 FQDESV (reference sequence). V lost 4 bases and J lost 2, with 21 bases in between. CDR3 size: 17 residues. These data originate in a study of regulatory dendritic cells for organ transplantation. Method: immunoSEQ multiplex PCR; TCRdb's copy keeps in-frame clones and lacks some. The sample carries 25,000 to 30,000 clones, roughly 84% recorded once. The sample was naive CD8+ T cells from blood. Regarding subset: CD45RA+ naive T cells. The chain joins TRBV11-1 to TRBJ2-7, with D perhaps TRBD1 (6 bases). This clonotype was sampled from a human donor in good health. Written as DNA, the CDR3 is TGTGCCAGCAGCTCGAATTGGGGGACATCTACTCCCTACGAGCAGTACTTC. It codes for CASSSNWGTSTPYEQYF.